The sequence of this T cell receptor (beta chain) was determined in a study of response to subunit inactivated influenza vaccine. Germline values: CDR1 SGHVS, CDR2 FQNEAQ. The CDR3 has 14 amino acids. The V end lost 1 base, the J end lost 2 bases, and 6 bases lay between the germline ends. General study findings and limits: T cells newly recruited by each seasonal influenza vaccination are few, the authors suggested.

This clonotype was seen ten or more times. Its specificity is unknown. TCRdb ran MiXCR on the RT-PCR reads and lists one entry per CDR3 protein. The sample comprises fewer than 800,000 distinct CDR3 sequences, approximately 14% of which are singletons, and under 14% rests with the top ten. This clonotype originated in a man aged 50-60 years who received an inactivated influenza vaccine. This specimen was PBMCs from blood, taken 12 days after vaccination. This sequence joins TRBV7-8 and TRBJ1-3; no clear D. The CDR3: CASSLGTTGNTIYF. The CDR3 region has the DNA TGTGCCAGCAGCTTAGGAACTACTGGAAACACCATATATTTT.